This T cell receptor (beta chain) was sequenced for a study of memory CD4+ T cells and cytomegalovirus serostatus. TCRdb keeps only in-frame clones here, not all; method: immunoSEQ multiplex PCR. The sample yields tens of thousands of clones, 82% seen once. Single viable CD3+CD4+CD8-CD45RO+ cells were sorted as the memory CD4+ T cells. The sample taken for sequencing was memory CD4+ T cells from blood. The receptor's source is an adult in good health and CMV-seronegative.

The CDR3 is CATSSGRGAKESPLHF. The CDR3 nucleotides read TGTGCCACCTCGTCAGGAAGAGGGGCCAAGGAGTCACCCCTCCACTTT. The genes are TRBV19 and TRBJ1-6; tentatively, D is TRBD1 (5 bases). The CDR3 is made up of 16 amino acids. Germline loops: CDR1 LNHDA, CDR2 SQIVND (reference sequence). V lost 10 bases and J lost 10, with 26 bases in between.